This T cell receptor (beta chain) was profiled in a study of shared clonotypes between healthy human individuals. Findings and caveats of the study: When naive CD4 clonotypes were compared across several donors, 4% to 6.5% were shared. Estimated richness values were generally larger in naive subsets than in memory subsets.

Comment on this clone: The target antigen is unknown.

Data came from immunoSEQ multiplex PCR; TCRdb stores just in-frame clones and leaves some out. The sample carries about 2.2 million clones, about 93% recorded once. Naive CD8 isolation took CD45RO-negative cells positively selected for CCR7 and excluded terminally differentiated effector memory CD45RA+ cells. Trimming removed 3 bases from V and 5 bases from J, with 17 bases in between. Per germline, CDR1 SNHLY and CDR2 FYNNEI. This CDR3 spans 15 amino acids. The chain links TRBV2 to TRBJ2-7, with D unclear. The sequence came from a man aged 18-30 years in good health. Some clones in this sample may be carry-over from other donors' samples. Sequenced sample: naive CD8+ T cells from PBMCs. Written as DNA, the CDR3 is TGTGCCAGCAGTGATCTTCCGGCCCGGCAGCACGAGCAGTACTTC. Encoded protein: CASSDLPARQHEQYF.